These 4 T cell receptor beta chains originate from one sample sequenced in a study of glioma-infiltrating T cells. The iRepertoire nested amplicon-rescue multiplex PCR amplified TCR alpha and beta CDR3s from RNA. From the multiplex PCR reads, TCRdb called clonotypes with MiXCR, one entry per CDR3 protein. The data show 150,000 to 200,000 distinct CDR3 sequences, around 40% seen once. The sequencing input was glioma tissue, nonneoplastic brain tissue, or PBMCs (not recorded which). These TCRs come from a human donor with low-grade glioma or glioblastoma, undergoing nonglioma brain surgery, or in good health (not recorded which).

Of note for this clonotype: It may be a read error: a sequence one base away is much more abundant. The chain is built from TRBV19 and TRBJ2-7; 7 nucleotides agree with TRBD2. CDR1 and CDR2 (germline): LNHDA, SQIVND (reference sequence). The CDR3 loop spans 14 amino acids. The V and J ends lost 2 bases and 7 bases, in that order; junction bases with no gene match: 8. This chain's CDR3 is CASSILGGSGEQYF. CDR3 DNA sequence: TGTGCCAGTAGTATACTCGGCGGGAGCGGGGAGCAGTACTTC. The full variable domain, completed using reference TRBV19 and TRBJ2-7, is DGGITQSPKYLFRKEGQNVTLSCEQNLNHDAMYWYRQDPGQGLRLIYYSQIVNDFQKGDIAEGYSVSREKKESFPLTVTSAQKNPTAFYLCASSILGGSGEQYFGPGTRLTVT.

This clonotype was recorded a few times. The rearrangement joins TRBV12-3 or TRBV12-4 to TRBJ2-7; 9 bases match TRBD2. V trimming: 2 bases; J trimming: 6 bases; junction bases outside the gene matches: 5. The CDR3 sequence is 14 residues long. CDR3 residues: CASSLLAGLSEQYF. CDR3 bases: TGTGCCAGCAGTTTACTAGCGGGACTAAGCGAGCAGTACTTC.

The chain has TRBV30 and TRBJ1-2; D is undetermined. V was clipped by 2 bases and J by 3 bases, with 10 bases between them. The CDR3 has 13 amino acids. Germline CDR1 is GTSNPN and CDR2 is SVGIG (reference sequence). This chain's CDR3 is CAWSKGGDYGYTF. For the CDR3, the DNA is TGTGCCTGGAGTAAAGGCGGGGACTATGGCTACACCTTC.

A note on this clonotype: The junction and the germline gene differ at one end; a read error may be behind it. The rearrangement uses TRBV13 and TRBJ2-1; D possibly corresponds to TRBD2 (5 bases). Looked up from germline, CDR1 is PRHDT and CDR2 is FYEKMQ (reference sequence). The CDR3 runs to 15 residues. The CDR3 loop reads CASSVGGVAYNEQFF. The CDR3 nucleotides read TGTGCCAGCAGCGTAGGAGGTGTTGCCTACAATGAGCAGTTCTTC.